Listed below are T cell receptor beta chains from one sample, sequenced in a study of CD8 T cells in ankylosing spondylitis. TCRdb passed the 5' RACE reads through MiXCR, listing each CDR3 protein once. The sample shows some 250,000 distinct CDR3 sequences, more than 20% of them seen only once. The source material was blood, either unsorted or a sorted T cell fraction (not recorded which). The source of these receptors is a male donor with ankylosing spondylitis or in good health (not recorded which). CDR3s include the opening cysteine and the closing phenylalanine or tryptophan. D genes are given only for firm matches. Part of the rows lack a size; the others show once, few, many or a class for expanded clones.

D: TRBD1; J: TRBJ1-5; V: TRBV5-1; size: many; CDR3: CASRVGTGVVQPQHF; DNA: TGCGCCAGCAGGGTCGGGACAGGGGTTGTGCAGCCCCAGCATTTT
D: NA; J: TRBJ1-1; V: TRBV7-3; size: many; CDR3: CASSLEGLNTEAFF; DNA: TGTGCCAGCAGCTTAGAGGGCCTGAACACTGAAGCTTTCTTT
D: NA; J: TRBJ2-5; V: TRBV6-1; size: NA; CDR3: CASTPPGVQTQYF; DNA: TGTGCCAGCACCCCCCCCGGGGTCCAGACCCAGTACTTC
D: NA; J: TRBJ1-1; V: TRBV10-3; size: many; CDR3: CAISEGGLNTEAFF; DNA: TGTGCCATCAGCGAAGGGGGACTAAACACTGAAGCTTTCTTT
D: TRBD1; J: TRBJ2-5; V: TRBV20-1; size: NA; CDR3: CSARALGQGMETQYF; DNA: TGCAGTGCTAGAGCGTTGGGACAGGGGATGGAGACCCAGTACTTC
D: TRBD1; J: TRBJ2-4; V: TRBV20-1; size: NA; CDR3: CSARDLRGQGVLDAKNIQYF; DNA: TGCAGTGCTAGAGATCTCCGGGGACAGGGGGTTTTGGATGCCAAAAACATTCAGTACTTC
D: NA; J: TRBJ1-1; V: TRBV20-1; size: NA; CDR3: CSARLPAGPNTEAFF; DNA: TGCAGTGCTAGACTGCCGGCAGGGCCCAACACTGAAGCTTTCTTT
D: NA; J: TRBJ1-1; V: TRBV6-5; size: many; CDR3: CASSYNRGGGEAFF; DNA: TGTGCCAGCAGTTATAATAGGGGAGGAGGTGAAGCTTTCTTT
D: TRBD1; J: TRBJ1-3; V: TRBV12-3/TRBV12-4; size: NA; CDR3: CASSFVQGPSHF; DNA: TGTGCCAGCAGTTTTGTACAGGGGCCCTCCCATTTT
D: NA; J: TRBJ1-1; V: TRBV6-5; size: NA; CDR3: CASSNRDEAFF; DNA: TGTGCCAGCAGTAACAGAGATGAAGCTTTCTTT
D: NA; J: TRBJ2-5; V: TRBV20-1; size: NA; CDR3: CSARGSSEETQYF; DNA: TGCAGTGCTAGAGGAAGTAGTGAAGAGACCCAGTACTTC
D: TRBD2; J: TRBJ2-3; V: TRBV7-3; size: few; CDR3: CASSLKAGTDRTDTQYF; DNA: TGTGCCAGCAGCTTAAAAGCGGGGACGGATCGCACAGATACGCAGTATTTT
D: NA; J: TRBJ1-5; V: TRBV15; size: many; CDR3: CATSRDRGGSQPQHF; DNA: TGTGCCACCAGCAGAGATCGGGGGGGAAGTCAGCCCCAGCATTTT
D: NA; J: TRBJ2-7; V: TRBV20-1; size: few; CDR3: CSARDSPLYEQYF; DNA: TGCAGTGCTAGAGATTCCCCTCTATATGAGCAGTACTTC
D: TRBD2; J: TRBJ2-3; V: TRBV20-1; size: NA; CDR3: CSAEGTGGTDTQYF; DNA: TGCAGTGCGGAGGGGACGGGGGGGACAGATACGCAGTATTTT
D: NA; J: TRBJ2-3; V: TRBV12-3/TRBV12-4; size: many; CDR3: CASSLGSGTDTQYF; DNA: TGTGCCAGCAGTTTAGGTAGCGGCACAGATACGCAGTATTTT
D: NA; J: TRBJ1-1; V: TRBV10-3; size: NA; CDR3: CAISVRQSYTEAFF; DNA: TGTGCCATCAGTGTAAGACAGTCGTACACTGAAGCTTTCTTT
D: NA; J: TRBJ2-6; V: TRBV20-1; size: many; CDR3: CSARDLTGASGANVLTF; DNA: TGCAGTGCTAGAGATCTCACAGGAGCCTCTGGGGCCAACGTCCTGACTTTC